This paragraph reports one T cell receptor beta chain. The data belong to a study of cytomegalovirus exposure and HLA in healthy donors. Amplification used 60 Vbeta primers and 13 Jbeta primers. Data came from immunoSEQ multiplex PCR; TCRdb stores just in-frame clones and leaves some out. The sample has hundreds of thousands of clones, 82% seen once; the top ten hold 4.5% to 7%. The TCR comes from a man aged 35 to 55 in good health and CMV-seropositive. The sample taken for sequencing was PBMCs.

The CDR3: CASSSVAGRETQYF. DNA for the CDR3: TGTGCCAGCAGCTCTGTGGCAGGGAGGGAGACCCAGTACTTC. The chain recombines TRBV7-3 with TRBJ2-5; D might be TRBD2 (6 bases). The CDR3 has 14 amino acids. The germline V gene has CDR1 SGHTA and CDR2 FQGTGA. V was pared by 4 bases and J by 5 bases, with 14 bases between.